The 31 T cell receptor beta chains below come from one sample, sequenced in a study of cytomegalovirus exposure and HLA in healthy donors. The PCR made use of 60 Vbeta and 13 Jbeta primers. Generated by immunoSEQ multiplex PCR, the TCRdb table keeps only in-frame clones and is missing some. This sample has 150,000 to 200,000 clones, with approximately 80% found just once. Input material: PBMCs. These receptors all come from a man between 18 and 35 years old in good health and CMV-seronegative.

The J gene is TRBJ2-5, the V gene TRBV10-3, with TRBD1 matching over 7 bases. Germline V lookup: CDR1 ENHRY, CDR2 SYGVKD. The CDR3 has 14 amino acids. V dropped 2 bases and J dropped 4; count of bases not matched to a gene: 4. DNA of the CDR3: TGTGCCATCAGTGAGGGGACAGCCAGAGAGACCCAGTACTTC. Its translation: CAISEGTARETQYF.

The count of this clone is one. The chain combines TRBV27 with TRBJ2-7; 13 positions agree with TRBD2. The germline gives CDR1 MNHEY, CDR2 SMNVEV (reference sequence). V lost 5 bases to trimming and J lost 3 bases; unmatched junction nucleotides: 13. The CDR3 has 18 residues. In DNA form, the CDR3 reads TGTGCCAGCAGTCCTCTCGGACTAGCGGGAGTACTTCTCTACGAGCAGTACTTC. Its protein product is CASSPLGLAGVLLYEQYF.

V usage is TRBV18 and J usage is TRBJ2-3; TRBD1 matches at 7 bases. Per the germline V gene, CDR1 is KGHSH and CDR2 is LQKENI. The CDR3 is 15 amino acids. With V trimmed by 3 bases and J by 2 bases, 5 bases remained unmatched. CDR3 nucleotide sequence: TGTGCCAGCTCACCGTACAGGGGTTACACAGATACGCAGTATTTT. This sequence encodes CASSPYRGYTDTQYF.

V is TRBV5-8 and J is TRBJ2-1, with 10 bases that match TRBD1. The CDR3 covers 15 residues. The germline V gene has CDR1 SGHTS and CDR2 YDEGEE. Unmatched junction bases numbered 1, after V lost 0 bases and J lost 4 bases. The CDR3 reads CASSLGTGGYNEQFF. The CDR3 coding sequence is TGTGCCAGCAGCTTGGGGACAGGGGGGTACAATGAGCAGTTCTTC.

The CDR3 DNA sequence: TGTGCCAGCAGTCGTCGGGGAACTTACGAGCAGTACTTC. It is translated as CASSRRGTYEQYF. This sequence joins TRBV5-8 and TRBJ2-7, with a possible D match to TRBD2 (5 bases). CDR1 is SGHTS and CDR2 is YDEGEE in the germline V gene. There are 13 residues in the CDR3. Deletions cut 5 bases from V and 4 bases from J, with 13 bases between.

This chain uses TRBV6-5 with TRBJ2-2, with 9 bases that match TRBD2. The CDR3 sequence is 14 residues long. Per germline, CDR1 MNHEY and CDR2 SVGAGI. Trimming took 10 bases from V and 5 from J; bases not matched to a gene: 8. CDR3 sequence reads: CATTPTSGTGELFF. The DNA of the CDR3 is TGTGCCACCACTCCGACTAGCGGAACCGGGGAGCTGTTTTTT.

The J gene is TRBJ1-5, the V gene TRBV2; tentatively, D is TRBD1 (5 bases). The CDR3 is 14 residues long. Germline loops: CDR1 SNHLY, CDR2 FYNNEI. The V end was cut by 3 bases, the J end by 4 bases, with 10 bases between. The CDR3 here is CASSEGQPNQPQHF. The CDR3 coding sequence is TGTGCCAGCAGTGAGGGGCAGCCGAATCAGCCCCAGCATTTT.

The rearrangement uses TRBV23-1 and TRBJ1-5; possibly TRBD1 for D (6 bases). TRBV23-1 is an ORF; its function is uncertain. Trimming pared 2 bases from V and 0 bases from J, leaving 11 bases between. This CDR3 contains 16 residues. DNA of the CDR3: TGCGCCAGCAGTCAAAGGGGGGGGCGTAGCAATCAGCCCCAGCATTTT. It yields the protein CASSQRGGRSNQPQHF.

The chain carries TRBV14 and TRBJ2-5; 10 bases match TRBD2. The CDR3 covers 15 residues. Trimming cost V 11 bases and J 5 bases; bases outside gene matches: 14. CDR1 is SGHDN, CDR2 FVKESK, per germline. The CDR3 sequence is CAPGGAGGSLETQYF. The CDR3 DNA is TGTGCCCCAGGGGGAGCGGGAGGGAGTTTGGAGACCCAGTACTTC.

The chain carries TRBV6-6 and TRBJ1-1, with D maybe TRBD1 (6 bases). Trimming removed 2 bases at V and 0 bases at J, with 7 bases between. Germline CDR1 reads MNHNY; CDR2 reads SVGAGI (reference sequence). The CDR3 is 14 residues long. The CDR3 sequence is CASSYDRMNTEAFF. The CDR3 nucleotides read TGTGCCAGCAGTTACGACAGGATGAACACTGAAGCTTTCTTT.

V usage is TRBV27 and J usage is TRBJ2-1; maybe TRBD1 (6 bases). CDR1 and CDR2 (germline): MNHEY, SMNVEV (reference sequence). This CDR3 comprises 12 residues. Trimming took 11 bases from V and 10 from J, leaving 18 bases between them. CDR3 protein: CAAQGYIGEQFF. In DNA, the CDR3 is TGTGCCGCTCAGGGGTACATTGGGGAGCAGTTCTTC.

The CDR3, as DNA: TGTGCCAGCAGCTCACCCTCGTTTCGGGGCTCCTACGAGCAGTACTTC. Translation gives CASSSPSFRGSYEQYF. This chain joins TRBV7-9 and TRBJ2-7, with D possibly being TRBD2 (5 bases). V dropped 4 bases and J dropped 0 bases, with 16 bases sitting between them. The CDR3 is made up of 16 amino acids. CDR1 SEHNR and CDR2 FQNEAQ come from the germline V gene (reference sequence).

CDR3 sequence: CASTFGQAFRGYTF. CDR3 nucleotides: TGTGCCAGCACGTTCGGACAGGCCTTCCGTGGCTACACCTTC. The V and J genes are TRBV28 and TRBJ1-2; 7 bases agree with TRBD1. After removal of 7 bases from V and 7 bases from J, the junction contained 12 bases not matched to a gene. Germline assignment: CDR1 MDHEN and CDR2 SYDVKM. There are 14 residues in the CDR3.

DNA for the CDR3: TGTGCTAGTGGTTTGGTACGACTGGGGACAAATCAGCCCCAGCATTTT. This codes for CASGLVRLGTNQPQHF. This chain uses TRBV12-5 with TRBJ1-5; D perhaps matches TRBD1 (6 bases). This CDR3 contains 16 residues. Trimming took 0 bases from V and 4 from J, leaving 13 bases between them. Germline CDR1 LGHNT, CDR2 FRNRAP. Complete variable domain (other parts from reference TRBV12-5 and TRBJ1-5): DARVTQTPRHKVTEMGQEVTMRCQPILGHNTVFWYRQTMMQGLELLAYFRNRAPLDDSGMPKDRFSAEMPDATLATLKIQPSEPRDSAVYFCASGLVRLGTNQPQHFGDGTRLSIL.

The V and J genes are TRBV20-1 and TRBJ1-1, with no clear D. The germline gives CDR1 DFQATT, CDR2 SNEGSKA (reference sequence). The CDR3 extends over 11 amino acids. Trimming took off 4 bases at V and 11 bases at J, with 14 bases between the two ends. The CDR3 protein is CSAKVVEVAFF. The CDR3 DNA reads TGCAGTGCTAAAGTTGTGGAGGTGGCTTTCTTT.

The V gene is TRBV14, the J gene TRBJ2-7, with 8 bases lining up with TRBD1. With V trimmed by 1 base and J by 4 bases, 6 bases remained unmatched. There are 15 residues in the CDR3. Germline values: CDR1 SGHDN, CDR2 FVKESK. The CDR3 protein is CASSQGRDRRYEQYF. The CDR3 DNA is TGTGCCAGCAGCCAAGGCCGGGACAGGAGGTACGAGCAGTACTTC.

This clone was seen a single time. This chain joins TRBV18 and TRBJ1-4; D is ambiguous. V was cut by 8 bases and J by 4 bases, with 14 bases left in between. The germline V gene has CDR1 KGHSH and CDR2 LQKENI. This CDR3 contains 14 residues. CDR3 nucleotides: TGTGCCAGCCGCACCGGGGTCCATAATGAAAAACTGTTTTTT. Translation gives CASRTGVHNEKLFF.

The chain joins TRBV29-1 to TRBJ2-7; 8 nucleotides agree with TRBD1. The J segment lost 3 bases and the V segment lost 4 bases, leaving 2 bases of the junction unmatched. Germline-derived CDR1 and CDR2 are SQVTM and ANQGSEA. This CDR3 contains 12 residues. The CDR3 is CSVGTGNYEQYF. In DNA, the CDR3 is TGCAGCGTTGGGACAGGGAACTACGAGCAGTACTTC.

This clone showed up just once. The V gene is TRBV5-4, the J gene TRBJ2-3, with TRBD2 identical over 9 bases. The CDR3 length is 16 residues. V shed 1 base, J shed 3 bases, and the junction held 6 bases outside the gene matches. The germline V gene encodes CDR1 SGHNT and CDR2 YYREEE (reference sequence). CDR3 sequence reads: CASSLRAGGGTDTQYF. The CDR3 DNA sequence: TGTGCCAGCAGCTTGCGAGCGGGAGGAGGAACAGATACGCAGTATTTT.

This chain's CDR3 is CASSSGTGNYEQYF. DNA of the CDR3: TGTGCCAGCAGTTCCGGGACAGGGAACTACGAGCAGTACTTC. The chain combines TRBV6-5 with TRBJ2-7; 9 bases match TRBD1. Germline-derived CDR1 and CDR2 are MNHEY and SVGAGI. With 4 bases clipped from V and 3 bases from J, the junction kept 4 bases outside the gene matches. The CDR3 runs to 14 residues.

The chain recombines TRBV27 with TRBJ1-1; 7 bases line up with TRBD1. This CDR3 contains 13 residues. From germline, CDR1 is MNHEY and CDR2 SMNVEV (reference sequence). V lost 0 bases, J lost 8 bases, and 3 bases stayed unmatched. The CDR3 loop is CASSLSGGGEAFF. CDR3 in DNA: TGTGCCAGCAGTTTATCAGGGGGCGGGGAAGCTTTCTTT.

CDR3: CAWTGTRGSSYEQYF. CDR3 bases: TGTGCCTGGACTGGGACTAGAGGAAGCTCCTACGAGCAGTACTTC. The V call is TRBV30, the J call TRBJ2-7, with 8 bases matching TRBD2. Germline lookup yields CDR1 GTSNPN and CDR2 SVGIG (reference sequence). Trimming at V came to 4 bases and at J to 0 bases, leaving 8 bases not matched to a gene. The CDR3 has 15 amino acids.

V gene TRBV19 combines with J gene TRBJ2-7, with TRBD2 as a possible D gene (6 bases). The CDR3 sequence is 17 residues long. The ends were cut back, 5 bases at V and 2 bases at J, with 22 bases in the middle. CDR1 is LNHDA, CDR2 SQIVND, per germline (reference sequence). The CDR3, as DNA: TGTGCCAGTAGTTCTATATTCGGGGGTGGGGGGACCTACGAGCAGTACTTC. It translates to CASSSIFGGGGTYEQYF.

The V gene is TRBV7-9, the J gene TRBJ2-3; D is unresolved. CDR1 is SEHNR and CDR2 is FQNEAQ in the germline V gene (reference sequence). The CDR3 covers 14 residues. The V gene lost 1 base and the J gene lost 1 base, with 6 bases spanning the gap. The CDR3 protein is CASSLGQGTDTQYF. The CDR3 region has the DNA TGTGCCAGCAGCTTAGGGCAGGGCACAGATACGCAGTATTTT. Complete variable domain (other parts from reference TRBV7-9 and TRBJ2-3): DTGVSQNPRHKITKRGQNVTFRCDPISEHNRLYWYRQTLGQGPEFLTYFQNEAQLEKSRLLSDRFSAERPKGSFSTLEIQRTEQGDSAMYLCASSLGQGTDTQYFGPGTRLTVL.

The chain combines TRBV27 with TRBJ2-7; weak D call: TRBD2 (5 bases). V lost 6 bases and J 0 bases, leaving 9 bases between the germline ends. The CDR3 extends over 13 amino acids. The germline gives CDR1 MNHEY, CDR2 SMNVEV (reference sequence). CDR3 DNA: TGTGCCAGCAGCGGGAAGGGCTCCTACGAGCAGTACTTC. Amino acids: CASSGKGSYEQYF.

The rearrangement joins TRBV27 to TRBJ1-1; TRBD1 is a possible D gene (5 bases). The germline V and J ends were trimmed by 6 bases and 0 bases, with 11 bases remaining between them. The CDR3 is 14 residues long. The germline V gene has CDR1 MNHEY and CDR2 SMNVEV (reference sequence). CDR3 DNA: TGTGCCAGCAGAAAGGCAGGGATGAACACTGAAGCTTTCTTT. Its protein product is CASRKAGMNTEAFF.

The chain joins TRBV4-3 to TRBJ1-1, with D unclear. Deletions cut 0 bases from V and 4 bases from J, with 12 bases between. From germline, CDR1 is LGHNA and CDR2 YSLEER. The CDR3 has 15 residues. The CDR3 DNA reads TGCGCCAGCAGCCAAGAAATAGCCCGGAGCACTGAAGCTTTCTTT. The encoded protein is CASSQEIARSTEAFF.

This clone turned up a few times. CDR3 in DNA: TGTGCCAGCTCACCCCAAGACTTGAACACTGAAGCTTTCTTT. Translation: CASSPQDLNTEAFF. The chain employs TRBV18 and TRBJ1-1; D gene uncertain. Germline CDR1 and CDR2: KGHSH and LQKENI. Deletions cut 3 bases from V and 0 bases from J, with 8 bases between. The CDR3 has 14 residues.

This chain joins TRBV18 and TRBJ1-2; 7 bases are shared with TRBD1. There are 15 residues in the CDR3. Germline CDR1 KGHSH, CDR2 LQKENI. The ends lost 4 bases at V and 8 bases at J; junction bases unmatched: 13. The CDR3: CASSRSRDSPGGYTF. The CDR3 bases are TGTGCCAGCTCACGAAGCCGGGACAGTCCTGGAGGCTACACCTTC.

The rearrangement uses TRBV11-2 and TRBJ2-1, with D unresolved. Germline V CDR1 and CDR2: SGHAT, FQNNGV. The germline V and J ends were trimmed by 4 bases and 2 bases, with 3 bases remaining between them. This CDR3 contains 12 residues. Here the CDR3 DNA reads TGTGCCAGCAGCTCGGCCTACAATGAGCAGTTCTTC. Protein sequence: CASSSAYNEQFF.

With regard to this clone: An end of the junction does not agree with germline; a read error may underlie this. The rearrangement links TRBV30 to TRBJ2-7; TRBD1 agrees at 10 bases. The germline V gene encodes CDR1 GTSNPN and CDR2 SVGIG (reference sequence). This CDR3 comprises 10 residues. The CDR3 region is CAWGPGQGNF. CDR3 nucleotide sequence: TGTGCCTGGGGTCCGGGACAGGGGAACTTC.